Presented here are 17 T cell receptor beta chains from one specimen sequenced in a study of T-cell reconstitution after alpha-beta-depleted transplantation in children. Unique molecular identifiers tagged the TCRbeta library. TCRdb re-called the PCR reads through MiXCR, storing one row per CDR3 protein. The sample contains 200,000 to 250,000 distinct CDR3 sequences, about 8.4% of which appear only once. Sequences were derived from PBMCs, mostly from graft donor cells, sampled 360 days after TCRalphabeta/CD19-depleted stem cell transplant. These receptors were taken from a male patient aged 2-9 years who had a stem cell transplant for acute myeloid leukemia, so the T cells may come from the graft donor.

This clonotype was recorded many times. The V and J genes are TRBV7-2 and TRBJ1-1; unclear D gene. CDR1 SGHTA and CDR2 FQGNSA come from the germline V gene. Trimming removed 5 bases from V and 1 base from J, with 11 bases in between. The CDR3 runs to 14 residues. CDR3 sequence (DNA): TGTGCCAGCAGCACATACAGCGAGAACACTGAAGCTTTCTTT. Translating gives CASSTYSENTEAFF.

This clonotype was seen ten or more times. V and J are TRBV6-2 or TRBV6-3 and TRBJ2-7, with unresolved D. The length of the CDR3 is 13 residues. Trimming removed 5 bases from V and 3 bases from J, with 11 bases in between. Looked up from germline, CDR1 is MNHEY and CDR2 is SVGEGT. CDR3 bases: TGTGCCAGCAGTAGAGACGGCCTCTACGAGCAGTACTTC. Amino acid sequence: CASSRDGLYEQYF.

This clonotype has at least ten counts. The chain has TRBV7-2 and TRBJ2-4; TRBD1 agrees at 7 bases. V lost 5 bases, J lost 4 bases, and 5 bases stayed unmatched. Per the germline V gene, CDR1 is SGHTA and CDR2 is FQGNSA. The CDR3 loop spans 14 amino acids. The CDR3 reads CASSQGQTKNIQYF. DNA for the CDR3: TGTGCCAGCAGCCAGGGACAGACTAAAAACATTCAGTACTTC.

This clonotype occurred many times. The V call is TRBV20-1, the J call TRBJ1-4; D is undetermined. The germline V gene encodes CDR1 DFQATT and CDR2 SNEGSKA (reference sequence). The V end lost 3 bases, the J end lost 8 bases, and 13 bases lay between the germline ends. The CDR3 has 13 amino acids. CDR3 region: CSASGQVGEKLFF. Here the CDR3 DNA reads TGCAGTGCTAGCGGGCAGGTTGGGGAAAAACTGTTTTTT.

The V and J genes are TRBV2 and TRBJ2-1; 8 nucleotides agree with TRBD1. V trimming: 8 bases; J trimming: 3 bases; junction bases outside the gene matches: 6. This CDR3 is built from 14 residues. Germline V lookup: CDR1 SNHLY, CDR2 FYNNEI. In nucleotides, the CDR3 is TGTGCCAGCGAAGACAGGGGAATCTACAATGAGCAGTTCTTC. This codes for CASEDRGIYNEQFF.

V usage is TRBV11-2 and J usage is TRBJ2-5, with TRBD2 matching 14 bases. CDR1 is SGHAT, CDR2 FQNNGV, per germline. The junction had 10 bases not matched to a gene; V was cut back by 4 bases and J by 3 bases. The CDR3 has 18 residues. The CDR3 region is CASSSRLAGGPLEETQYF. CDR3 in DNA: TGTGCCAGCAGCTCGCGACTAGCGGGAGGGCCTCTCGAAGAGACCCAGTACTTC.

Many counts were recorded for this clonotype. This chain joins TRBV28 and TRBJ2-3; 7 nucleotides agree with TRBD2. From germline, CDR1 is MDHEN and CDR2 SYDVKM. V trimming: 8 bases; J trimming: 3 bases; junction bases outside the gene matches: 14. The CDR3 runs 16 residues. CDR3 sequence: CASPPLGSGITDTQYF. The CDR3 DNA reads as TGTGCCAGCCCCCCGTTGGGAAGCGGGATAACAGATACGCAGTATTTT.

V usage is TRBV18 and J usage is TRBJ2-3; possibly TRBD2 for D (6 bases). V lost 0 bases to trimming and J lost 1 base, with 11 bases between them. The CDR3 covers 16 residues. Germline V gives CDR1 KGHSH, CDR2 LQKENI. The chain's CDR3 is CASSPPSTSRTDTQYF. In DNA, the CDR3 is TGTGCCAGCTCACCACCGAGCACTAGCCGCACAGATACGCAGTATTTT.

This clonotype was counted at least ten times. The V gene is TRBV11-3, the J gene TRBJ2-1; 7 nucleotides align to TRBD2. CDR1 is SGHNT, CDR2 YENEEA, per germline. V shed 6 bases, J shed 0 bases, and the junction held 14 bases outside the gene matches. This CDR3 comprises 18 residues. CDR3 sequence (DNA): TGTGCCAGCAGATCCGGGCGGGAGCTGACAATCTCCTACAATGAGCAGTTCTTC. It yields the protein CASRSGRELTISYNEQFF. The entire variable domain, with the rest obtained from reference TRBV11-3 and TRBJ2-1, is as follows: EAGVVQSPRYKIIEKKQPVAFWCNPISGHNTLYWYLQNLGQGPELLIRYENEEAVDDSQLPKDRFSAERLKGVDSTLKIQPAELGDSAVYLCASRSGRELTISYNEQFFGPGTRLTVL.

The chain recombines TRBV30 with TRBJ2-7, with D possibly being TRBD2 (6 bases). The V end was cut by 0 bases, the J end by 3 bases, with 9 bases between. This CDR3 comprises 13 residues. CDR1 GTSNPN and CDR2 SVGIG come from the germline V gene (reference sequence). The CDR3 nucleotides are TGTGCCTGGAGTGTAGGAGGGTACTACGAGCAGTACTTC. Protein product: CAWSVGGYYEQYF.

The chain uses TRBV10-3 and TRBJ2-5, with a possible D match to TRBD2 (5 bases). The CDR3 loop spans 13 amino acids. Germline CDR1 ENHRY, CDR2 SYGVKD. V lost 2 bases to trimming and J lost 5 bases, with 9 bases between them. The CDR3 protein is CAISEGRRETQYF. The CDR3 DNA sequence: TGTGCCATCAGTGAGGGGCGGAGGGAGACCCAGTACTTC.

The V and J genes are TRBV5-1 and TRBJ2-7, with 11 bases that match TRBD1. There are 15 residues in the CDR3. Germline trimming cut 5 bases from V and 6 bases from J; bases unmatched to any gene: 10. Germline loops: CDR1 SGHRS, CDR2 YFSETQ. The CDR3 DNA reads TGCGCCAGCAGTACTCTTGGGACAGGGGGAGTCGAGCAGTACTTC. Translating gives CASSTLGTGGVEQYF. The full variable domain, rest sourced from reference TRBV5-1 and TRBJ2-7, is KAGVTQTPRYLIKTRGQQVTLSCSPISGHRSVSWYQQTPGQGLQFLFEYFSETQRNKGNFPGRFSGRQFSNSRSEMNVSTLELGDSALYLCASSTLGTGGVEQYFGPGTRLTVT.

This clonotype was counted only a few times. The J gene is TRBJ1-6, the V gene TRBV4-3; weak D call: TRBD1 (5 bases). V lost 2 bases and J lost 10, with 12 bases in between. The CDR3 has 14 amino acids. The germline gives CDR1 LGHNA, CDR2 YSLEER. CDR3 DNA sequence: TGCGCCAGCAGCCAAACGGGGGTAAAATCACCCCTCCACTTT. It codes for CASSQTGVKSPLHF.

This rearrangement joins TRBV2 to TRBJ1-2; no definite D call. V lost 1 base, J lost 6 bases, and 3 bases lay in between. The length of the CDR3 is 11 residues. Per germline, CDR1 SNHLY and CDR2 FYNNEI. The CDR3 sequence: CASSEGDGYTF. In DNA, the CDR3 is TGTGCCAGCAGTGAAGGGGATGGCTACACCTTC. Full variable domain (rest looked up from reference TRBV2 and TRBJ1-2): EPEVTQTPSHQVTQMGQEVILRCVPISNHLYFYWYRQILGQKVEFLVSFYNNEISEKSEIFDDQFSVERPDGSNFTLKIRSTKLEDSAMYFCASSEGDGYTFGSGTRLTVV.

This clonotype came up many times. J is TRBJ2-3 and V is TRBV29-1, with TRBD1 identical over 8 bases. Germline CDR1 reads SQVTM; CDR2 reads ANQGSEA. This CDR3 comprises 12 residues. V dropped 5 bases and J dropped 4; count of bases not matched to a gene: 2. The CDR3 region is CSVSTGADTQYF. For the CDR3, the DNA is TGCAGCGTTTCGACAGGGGCAGATACGCAGTATTTT.

This clonotype has only a few counts. This chain connects TRBV10-3 to TRBJ2-1, with D perhaps TRBD2 (6 bases). Germline lookup yields CDR1 ENHRY and CDR2 SYGVKD. Trimming removed 7 bases at V and 1 base at J, with 14 bases between. The CDR3 is 15 residues long. In nucleotides, the CDR3 is TGTGCCATCACACCGTGGAGCGGGTCCTACAATGAGCAGTTCTTC. Its translation: CAITPWSGSYNEQFF.

There are a few counts of this clonotype. J is TRBJ1-1 and V is TRBV6-2 or TRBV6-3; 9 positions agree with TRBD1. The CDR3 is 14 amino acids. Germline-derived CDR1 and CDR2 are MNHEY and SVGEGT. With V trimmed by 6 bases and J by 4 bases, 6 bases remained unmatched. Here the CDR3 DNA reads TGTGCCAGCAGCGACAGGGGGGTCACCACTGAAGCTTTCTTT. Its translation: CASSDRGVTTEAFF.